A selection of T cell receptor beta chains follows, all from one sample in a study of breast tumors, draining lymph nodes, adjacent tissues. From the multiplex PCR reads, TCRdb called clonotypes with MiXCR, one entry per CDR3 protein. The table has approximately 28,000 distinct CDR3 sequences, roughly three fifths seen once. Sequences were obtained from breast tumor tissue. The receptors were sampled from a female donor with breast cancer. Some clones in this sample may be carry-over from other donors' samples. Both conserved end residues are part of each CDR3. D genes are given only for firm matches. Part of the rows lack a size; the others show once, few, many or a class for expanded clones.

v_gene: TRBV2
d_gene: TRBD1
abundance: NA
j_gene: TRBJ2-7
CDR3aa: CASSRDRGYEQYF
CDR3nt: TGTGCCAGCAGCCGGGACAGGGGGTACGAGCAGTACTTC

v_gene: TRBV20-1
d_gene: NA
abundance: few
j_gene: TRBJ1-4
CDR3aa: CSASSRENETLFF
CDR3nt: TGCAGTGCTAGTAGCAGGGAGAATGAAACGCTGTTTTTT

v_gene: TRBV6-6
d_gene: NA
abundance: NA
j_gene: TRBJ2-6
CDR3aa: CASSHVSSGANVLTF
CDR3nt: TGTGCCAGCAGTCACGTAAGCTCTGGGGCCAACGTCCTGACTTTC

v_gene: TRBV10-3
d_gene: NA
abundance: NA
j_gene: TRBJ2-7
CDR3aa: CAVSQERSYEQYF
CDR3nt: TGTGCCGTCAGTCAGGAGCGCTCCTACGAGCAGTACTTC

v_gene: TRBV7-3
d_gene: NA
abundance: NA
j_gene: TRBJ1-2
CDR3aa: CASSLEGGRLGGYTF
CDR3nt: TGTGCCAGCAGCTTGGAGGGAGGGCGCCTTGGAGGCTACACCTTC

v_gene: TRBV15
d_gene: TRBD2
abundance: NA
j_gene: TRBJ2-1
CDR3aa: CATSRMGTSANYNEQFF
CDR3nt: TGTGCCACCAGCAGAATGGGGACTAGCGCGAACTACAATGAGCAGTTCTTC

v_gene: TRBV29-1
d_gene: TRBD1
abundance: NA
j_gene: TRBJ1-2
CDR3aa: CSVLDRSYTF
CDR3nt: TGCAGCGTTCTGGACAGGAGCTACACCTTC

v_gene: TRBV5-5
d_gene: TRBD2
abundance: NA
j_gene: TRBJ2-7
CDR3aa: CASSSGGFYEQYF
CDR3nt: TGTGCCAGCAGCTCGGGAGGGTTCTACGAGCAGTACTTC

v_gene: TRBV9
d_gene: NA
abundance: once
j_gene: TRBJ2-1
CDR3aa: CASSVGVKGAEQSF
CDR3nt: TGTGCCAGCAGCGTAGGGGTAAAGGGAGCGGAGCAGTCCTTC

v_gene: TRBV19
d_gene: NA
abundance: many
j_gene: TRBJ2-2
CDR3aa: CASLEFGELFF
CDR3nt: TGTGCCAGTCTGGAGTTCGGGGAGCTGTTTTTT

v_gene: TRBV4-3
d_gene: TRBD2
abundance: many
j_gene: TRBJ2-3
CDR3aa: CASSQETSGADTQYF
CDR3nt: TGCGCCAGCAGCCAGGAGACTAGCGGGGCAGATACGCAGTATTTT

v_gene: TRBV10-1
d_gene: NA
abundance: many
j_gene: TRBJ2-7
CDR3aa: CASSEGQRGSYEQYF
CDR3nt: TGCGCCAGCAGTGAAGGACAGAGAGGCTCCTACGAGCAGTACTTC

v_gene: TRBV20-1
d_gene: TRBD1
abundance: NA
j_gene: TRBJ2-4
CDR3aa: CSAPRAGGVRGAKNIQYF
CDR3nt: TGCAGTGCTCCTCGAGCAGGGGGCGTACGTGGTGCCAAAAACATTCAGTACTTC

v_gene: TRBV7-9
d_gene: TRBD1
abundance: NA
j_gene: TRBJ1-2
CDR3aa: CASSSPGTASYGYTF
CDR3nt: TGTGCCAGCAGCTCACCCGGGACAGCGTCGTATGGCTACACCTTC

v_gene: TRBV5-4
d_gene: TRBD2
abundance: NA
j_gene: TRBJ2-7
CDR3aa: CASRWTSGGIYEQYF
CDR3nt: TGTGCCAGCAGGTGGACTAGCGGGGGAATCTACGAGCAGTACTTC

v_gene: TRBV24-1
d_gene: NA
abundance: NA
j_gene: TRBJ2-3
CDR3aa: CATGNTDTQYF
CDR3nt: TGTGCCACCGGCAACACAGATACGCAGTATTTT

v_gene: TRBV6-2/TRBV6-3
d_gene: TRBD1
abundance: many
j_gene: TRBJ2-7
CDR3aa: CASSHAGTVPYEQYF
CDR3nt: TGTGCCAGCAGTCACGCCGGGACAGTACCCTACGAGCAGTACTTC

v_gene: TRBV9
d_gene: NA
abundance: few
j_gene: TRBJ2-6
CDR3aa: CASSVSSGANVLTF
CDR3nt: TGTGCCAGCAGCGTAAGCTCTGGGGCCAACGTCCTGACTTTC

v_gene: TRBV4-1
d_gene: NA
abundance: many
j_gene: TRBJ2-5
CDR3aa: CASSPSPSSAKTQYF
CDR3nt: TGCGCCAGCAGCCCCTCCCCATCTAGCGCCAAGACCCAGTACTTC

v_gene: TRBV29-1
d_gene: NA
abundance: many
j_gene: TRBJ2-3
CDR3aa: CSTPGGWTDTQYF
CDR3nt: TGCAGCACCCCCGGTGGGTGGACAGATACGCAGTATTTT

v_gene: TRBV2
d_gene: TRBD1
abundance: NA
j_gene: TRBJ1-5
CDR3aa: CASSEEGGGGNQPQHF
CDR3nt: TGTGCCAGCAGTGAAGAAGGAGGGGGCGGCAATCAGCCCCAGCATTTT

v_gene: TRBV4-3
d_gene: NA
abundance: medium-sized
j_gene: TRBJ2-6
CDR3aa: CASSQEGANVLTF
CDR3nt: TGCGCCAGCAGCCAAGAAGGGGCCAACGTCCTGACTTTC

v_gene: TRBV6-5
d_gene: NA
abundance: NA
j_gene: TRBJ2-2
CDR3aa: CASSYSALGARGNTGELFF
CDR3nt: TGTGCCAGCAGTTACTCGGCCCTAGGGGCCCGTGGGAACACCGGGGAGCTGTTTTTT

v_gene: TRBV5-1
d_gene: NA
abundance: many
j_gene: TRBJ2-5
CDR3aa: CASMLGRDETQYF
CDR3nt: TGCGCCAGCATGCTAGGGAGAGACGAGACCCAGTACTTC